Below are 20 T cell receptor beta chains sequenced from a single sample in a study of T cell responses to AZD1222 COVID-19 vaccine. Only in-frame clones appear in the TCRdb table, and some are missing; sequencing was by immunoSEQ multiplex PCR. This sample yields around 140,000 clones, of which about 92% are seen a single time; around 1% belongs to the top ten. Sequenced here: peripheral blood, sampled on day 0 of MenACWY control vaccination. These receptors were taken from an adult in good health.

The chain employs TRBV2 and TRBJ2-6; D gene ambiguous. Germline V gene data show CDR1 as SNHLY and CDR2 as FYNNEI. V was pared by 4 bases and J by 0 bases, with 7 bases between. The CDR3 has 15 residues. The CDR3 here is CASSVENSGANVLTF. The CDR3 DNA is TGTGCCAGCAGTGTTGAAAACTCTGGGGCCAACGTCCTGACTTTC.

J is TRBJ2-2 and V is TRBV3-1 (or the pseudogene TRBV3-2); D may be TRBD2 (6 bases). The CDR3 covers 15 residues. Germline V gene sequence: CDR1 LGHDT, CDR2 YNNKEL (reference sequence). Trimming took off 1 base at V and 6 bases at J, with 12 bases between the two ends. CDR3 DNA: TGTGCCAGCAGCCAAGCAGGCGGGGTGTCCGGGGAGCTGTTTTTT. As protein: CASSQAGGVSGELFF.

The chain has TRBV28 and TRBJ1-2; unclear D gene. Germline V gene lookup returns CDR1 MDHEN and CDR2 SYDVKM. CDR3 length: 15 amino acids. Trimming took 6 bases from V and 0 from J, leaving 14 bases between them. This CDR3 reads CASRSKRWANYGYTF. In nucleotides, the CDR3 is TGTGCCAGCAGGTCGAAGCGGTGGGCTAACTATGGCTACACCTTC.

The chain is built from TRBV6-4 and TRBJ2-1; TRBD2 is a possible D gene (6 bases). In germline, CDR1 is MRHNA, CDR2 SNTAGT. The CDR3 totals 16 residues. The V and J ends lost 0 bases and 9 bases respectively, with 18 bases between them. CDR3 loop: CASSDSDSAGLREQFF. The CDR3 region has the DNA TGTGCCAGCAGTGACTCGGATAGTGCGGGGTTACGTGAGCAGTTCTTC.

The chain couples TRBV6-5 to TRBJ2-2, with 8 positions matching TRBD1. From germline, CDR1 is MNHEY and CDR2 SVGAGI. CDR3 length: 13 amino acids. J was trimmed by 6 bases and V by 6 bases; bases with no gene match: 3. The CDR3, as DNA: TGTGCCAGCAGGGCGACAGGGGCCGGGGAGCTGTTTTTT. It encodes CASRATGAGELFF.

The genes are TRBV11-2 and TRBJ1-1, with 7 positions matching TRBD1. Germline-derived CDR1 and CDR2 are SGHAT and FQNNGV. J was trimmed by 3 bases and V by 3 bases; bases with no gene match: 4. The CDR3 sequence is 14 residues long. As DNA, the CDR3 is TGTGCCAGCAGCTTGGACAGGTTTGACACTGAAGCTTTCTTT. Amino acid sequence: CASSLDRFDTEAFF. The entire variable domain, with the rest obtained from reference TRBV11-2 and TRBJ1-1, is as follows: EAGVAQSPRYKIIEKRQSVAFWCNPISGHATLYWYQQILGQGPKLLIQFQNNGVVDDSQLPKDRFSAERLKGVDSTLKIQPAKLEDSAVYLCASSLDRFDTEAFFGQGTRLTVV.

The chain uses TRBV7-2 and TRBJ2-3, with no clear D. The V end was cut by 5 bases, the J end by 4 bases, with 7 bases between. Germline V gene data show CDR1 as SGHTA and CDR2 as FQGNSA. The CDR3 length is 12 residues. The CDR3 here is CASSPQADTQYF. The CDR3 DNA reads TGTGCCAGCAGCCCCCAGGCAGATACGCAGTATTTT. Full variable domain (missing parts from reference TRBV7-2 and TRBJ2-3): GAGVSQSPSNKVTEKGKDVELRCDPISGHTALYWYRQSLGQGLEFLIYFQGNSAPDKSGLPSDRFSAERTGGSVSTLTIQRTQQEDSAVYLCASSPQADTQYFGPGTRLTVL.

The chain joins TRBV6-1 to TRBJ2-1; TRBD2 aligns across 7 bases. After removal of 4 bases from V and 2 bases from J, the junction contained 8 bases not matched to a gene. Germline V CDR1 and CDR2: MNHNS, SASEGT. This CDR3 has 16 amino acids. DNA of the CDR3: TGTGCCAGCAGTGGGGGGGGAGGCGTTCCCTACAATGAGCAGTTCTTC. Translated, it gives CASSGGGGVPYNEQFF.

This chain links TRBV7-9 with TRBJ2-3, with 12 nucleotides matching TRBD2. Trimming at V came to 2 bases and at J to 2 bases, leaving 2 bases not matched to a gene. The V gene's germline CDR1 is SEHNR and CDR2 FQNEAQ (reference sequence). The CDR3 is made up of 16 amino acids. This chain's CDR3 is CASSLRTSGDTDTQYF. CDR3 bases: TGTGCCAGCAGCTTACGGACTAGCGGGGACACAGATACGCAGTATTTT.

This clone was seen a handful of times. The chain links TRBV6-1 to TRBJ2-2; the match to TRBD2 covers 13 bases. Trimming at V came to 4 bases and at J to 3 bases, leaving 5 bases not matched to a gene. Germline CDR1 is MNHNS and CDR2 is SASEGT. The CDR3 contains 17 residues. The CDR3 loop reads CASSVTSGGADTGELFF. DNA of the CDR3: TGTGCCAGCAGTGTAACTAGCGGGGGGGCAGACACCGGGGAGCTGTTTTTT.

This rearrangement joins TRBV5-1 to TRBJ2-2; D unresolved. CDR1 is SGHRS and CDR2 is YFSETQ in the germline V gene. Deletions cut 0 bases from V and 1 base from J, with 10 bases between. The CDR3 has 16 amino acids. CDR3 in amino acids: CASSLVSSWNTGELFF. CDR3 in DNA: TGCGCCAGCAGCTTGGTTTCCTCCTGGAACACCGGGGAGCTGTTTTTT.

This sequence joins TRBV4-3 and TRBJ2-2; D is tentatively TRBD1 or TRBD2 (5 bases each). CDR3 length: 15 amino acids. V lost 0 bases and J 3 bases, leaving 8 bases between the germline ends. CDR1 and CDR2 from the germline V gene are LGHNA and YSLEER. CDR3 amino acids: CASSQDRGDTGELFF. Written as DNA, the CDR3 is TGCGCCAGCAGCCAAGATCGAGGGGACACCGGGGAGCTGTTTTTT.

This clone was detected only once. The chain couples TRBV6-5 to TRBJ1-3; D is undetermined. The CDR3 length is 13 residues. From germline, CDR1 is MNHEY and CDR2 SVGAGI. V was clipped by 6 bases and J by 9 bases, with 15 bases between them. As DNA, the CDR3 is TGTGCCAGCAGCGGGATAGTGGAGGGCACCATATATTTT. The encoded protein is CASSGIVEGTIYF.

This sequence joins TRBV11-3 and TRBJ1-6; D is ambiguous. V lost 2 bases and J 7 bases, leaving 6 bases between the germline ends. The germline V gene encodes CDR1 SGHNT and CDR2 YENEEA. This CDR3 is built from 13 residues. The CDR3 coding sequence is TGTGCCAGCAGCTTAAGTGGGAATTCACCCCTCCACTTT. It specifies CASSLSGNSPLHF.

This chain uses TRBV6-2 or TRBV6-3 with TRBJ1-6; the D gene is possibly TRBD1 (5 bases). This CDR3 contains 15 residues. Trimming took off 6 bases at V and 6 bases at J, with 15 bases between the two ends. Germline V gives CDR1 MNHEY, CDR2 SVGEGT. The CDR3 DNA is TGTGCCAGCAGCAATCAGGGTGGATTTAATTCACCCCTCCACTTT. Translation: CASSNQGGFNSPLHF.

The chain recombines TRBV5-1 with TRBJ1-1; D is uncertain. The V end was cut by 2 bases, the J end by 1 base, with 12 bases between. This CDR3 has 15 residues. Per germline, CDR1 SGHRS and CDR2 YFSETQ. The CDR3 DNA sequence: TGCGCCAGCAGCTTTGTAGGCGCATCGAACACTGAAGCTTTCTTT. Its translation: CASSFVGASNTEAFF.

The rearrangement joins TRBV5-1 to TRBJ2-7; 8 bases align to TRBD2. The V and J ends lost 0 bases and 5 bases, in that order; junction bases with no gene match: 4. Germline V gene data show CDR1 as SGHRS and CDR2 as YFSETQ. This CDR3 region has 14 residues. The CDR3 reads CASSLAGRGNEQYF. CDR3 DNA: TGCGCCAGCAGCTTGGCCGGGAGGGGAAACGAGCAGTACTTC.

J is TRBJ2-7 and V is TRBV29-1; D is unresolved. This CDR3 has 13 amino acids. V lost 7 bases to trimming and J lost 3 bases, with 16 bases between them. Germline values: CDR1 SQVTM, CDR2 ANQGSEA. CDR3 amino acids: CSAFTENDYEQYF. In DNA form, the CDR3 reads TGCAGCGCCTTTACCGAAAACGACTACGAGCAGTACTTC.

The J gene is TRBJ2-3, the V gene TRBV6-2 or TRBV6-3, with unresolved D. The CDR3 is 14 amino acids. Germline V gene sequence: CDR1 MNHEY, CDR2 SVGEGT. V lost 5 bases and J lost 3, with 12 bases in between. CDR3 sequence: CASSPFRRTDTQYF. CDR3 nucleotides: TGTGCCAGCAGTCCATTTCGACGGACAGATACGCAGTATTTT.

The CDR3 sequence: CASSYVKDSPLHF. The DNA of the CDR3 is TGTGCCAGCAGTTACGTGAAGGACTCACCCCTCCACTTT. The rearrangement joins TRBV6-5 to TRBJ1-6; D gene unclear. Germline assignment: CDR1 MNHEY and CDR2 SVGAGI. CDR3 size: 13 residues. With 2 bases removed from V and 10 bases from J, the gap between germline ends came to 9 bases.